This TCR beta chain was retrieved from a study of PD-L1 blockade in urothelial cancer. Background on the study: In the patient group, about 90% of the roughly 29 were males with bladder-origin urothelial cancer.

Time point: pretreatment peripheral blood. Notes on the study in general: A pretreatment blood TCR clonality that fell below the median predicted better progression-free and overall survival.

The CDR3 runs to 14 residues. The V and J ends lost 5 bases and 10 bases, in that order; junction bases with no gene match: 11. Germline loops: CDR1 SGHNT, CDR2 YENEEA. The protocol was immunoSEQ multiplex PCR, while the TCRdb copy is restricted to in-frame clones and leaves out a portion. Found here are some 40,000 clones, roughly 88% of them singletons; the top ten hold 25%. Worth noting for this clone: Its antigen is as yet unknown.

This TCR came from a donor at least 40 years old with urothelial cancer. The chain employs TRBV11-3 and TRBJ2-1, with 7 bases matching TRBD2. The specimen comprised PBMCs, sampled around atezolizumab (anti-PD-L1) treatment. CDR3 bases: TGTGCCAGCAGCCCCGAACCGACAGCGGGGGAGCAGTTCTTC. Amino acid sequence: CASSPEPTAGEQFF.